This TCR beta chain is drawn from a study of T cells expressing NK-cell markers. TCRdb reprocessed the 5' RACE reads, keeping one entry per CDR3 protein, no DNA. This sample's table has about 260,000 distinct CDR3 sequences. The CDR3 contains 14 residues. Germline V gene sequence: CDR1 DFQATT, CDR2 SNEGSKA (reference sequence). Study results and caveats: In a handful of donors, dominant clonotypes made up about 25-65% of CD3+CD56-NKG2C+ cells. Roughly 1.0-8% of CD8+ T cells in about 6 donors belonged to dominant NKG2C+ clonotypes.

With regard to this clonotype: Antigen: not known.

The TCR comes from a man in his late teens or twenties in good health. The chain links TRBV20-1 to TRBJ2-1; TCRdb outputs TRBD2, but without DNA this stays unchecked. Source material: blood T cells: a sorted CD56 or NKG2C T cell subset, CD4+ or CD8+ T cells, or bulk PBMC T cells (not recorded which). The CDR3 loop reads CSSTSGSIKNEQFF.